This T cell receptor (beta chain) derives from a study of vaccination and CD4 T cells after COVID-19. Cultured CD4+ T cells had their DNA profiled by the Oncomine TCR Beta short-read assay. Cultured CD4+ T cells yielded the extracted genomic DNA. One entry per CDR3 protein results from TCRdb running MiXCR on the PCR reads. The table has some 9,200 distinct CDR3 sequences, approximately 40% seen once. Treatment here: roughly 10-day PBMC culture with coronavirus spike peptide pools or control peptides (ViraFEST assay). The table lists this clonotype with a few counts. Its target is not known. Germline lookup yields CDR1 SGHVS and CDR2 FNYEAQ. Deletions cut 1 base from V and 1 base from J, with 8 bases between. This CDR3 has 14 residues. Study-level points and caveats: From a median of about 21 to 40, SARS-CoV-2-reactive clonotypes increased, though not significantly.

Specimen: CD4+ T cells from blood, cultured in vitro. The chain joins TRBV7-6 to TRBJ2-7; D unclear. This receptor was obtained from a human donor who had recovered from COVID-19. CDR3 region: CASSLVLGSYEQYF. The CDR3, as DNA: TGTGCCAGCAGCTTAGTCCTTGGGTCCTACGAGCAGTACTTC.